Given below is one TCR beta chain in context. This sample includes further DNA sequences coding for the same CDR3. Original processing notes: Estimated nucleated cell counts came from reference gene primer amplification. This table comes from immunoSEQ multiplex PCR, and its TCRdb copy is limited to in-frame clones, with some not included. V, J and clone size derive from that table, while D and trimming were established from the DNA sequence. In the table there are about 250,000 clones, roughly 86% of which are singletons. In germline, CDR1 is KGHDR, CDR2 SFDVKD. The V gene lost 3 bases and the J gene lost 4 bases, with 5 bases spanning the gap. This CDR3 has 12 residues. The sample is drawn from a study of blood T cell repertoires in COVID-19. Study background: Researchers got acute and convalescent COVID-19 samples from the United States, Italy and Spain. T cells, B-cell-depleted T cells, or PBMCs supplied cDNA or gDNA.

The chain couples TRBV24-1 to TRBJ2-5; D not resolved. The TCR was taken from a woman aged 55-70 years who had recovered from COVID-19. Sequenced input: peripheral blood. CDR3 residues: CATSDPGETQYF. DNA for the CDR3: TGTGCCACCAGTGATCCAGGAGAGACCCAGTACTTC.